These 26 T cell receptor beta chains were sequenced from one sample in a study of blood T cell repertoires in COVID-19. Sequenced by immunoSEQ multiplex PCR; TCRdb stores in-frame clones only, minus some. The table shows roughly 140,000 clones, with around 87% occurring only once. Sequencing used peripheral blood. The receptor set was obtained from a woman in her fifties or sixties with active or convalescent COVID-19.

This clone was counted a few times. The chain joins TRBV7-2 to TRBJ1-2, with TRBD1 identical over 11 bases. The CDR3 consists of 14 residues. V lost 5 bases to trimming and J lost 5 bases; unmatched junction nucleotides: 4. In germline, CDR1 is SGHTA, CDR2 FQGNSA. CDR3 bases: TGTGCCAGCAGCCCCGGACAGGGGGCGTATGGCTACACCTTC. Translation gives CASSPGQGAYGYTF.

J is TRBJ1-1 and V is TRBV11-2; weak D call: TRBD1 (6 bases). There are 19 residues in the CDR3. Germline V CDR1 and CDR2: SGHAT, FQNNGV. Trimming cost V 7 bases and J 1 base, with 28 bases left between them. CDR3 sequence (DNA): TGTGCCAGCATCCTAACGGGGGGCGGGGCTCCCTTAGGGAACACTGAAGCTTTCTTT. It translates to CASILTGGGAPLGNTEAFF.

This rearrangement joins TRBV10-3 to TRBJ2-7, with 10 bases that match TRBD1. V shed 10 bases, J shed 5 bases, and the junction held 11 bases outside the gene matches. The V gene's germline CDR1 is ENHRY and CDR2 SYGVKD. CDR3 length: 14 amino acids. The CDR3 protein is CATESGTGVNEQYF. DNA of the CDR3: TGTGCCACCGAATCCGGGACAGGGGTCAACGAGCAGTACTTC.

V usage is TRBV5-5 and J usage is TRBJ1-4; 7 bases line up with TRBD1. The CDR3 runs to 13 residues. Trimming removed 5 bases from V and 5 bases from J; junction bases left unmatched: 3. The germline V gene encodes CDR1 SGHKS and CDR2 YYEKEE (reference sequence). CDR3: CASRRGQNEKLFF. As DNA, the CDR3 is TGTGCCAGCAGGAGGGGGCAGAATGAAAAACTGTTTTTT. The entire variable domain, with the rest obtained from reference TRBV5-5 and TRBJ1-4, is as follows: DAGVTQSPTHLIKTRGQQVTLRCSPISGHKSVSWYQQVLGQGPQFIFQYYEKEERGRGNFPDRFSARQFPNYSSELNVNALLLGDSALYLCASRRGQNEKLFFGSGTQLSVL.

There are a few counts of this clone. The gene calls are TRBV19 and TRBJ1-2; 8 positions agree with TRBD1. This CDR3 has 12 amino acids. The V segment lost 7 bases and the J segment 4 bases; nucleotides outside the gene matches: 2. Germline V gene lookup returns CDR1 LNHDA and CDR2 SQIVND (reference sequence). CDR3 in DNA: TGTGCCAGTAACCAGGGGGCCTATGGCTACACCTTC. This sequence encodes CASNQGAYGYTF.

To note about this clone: Other DNA sequences in this specimen translate into the identical CDR3. This sequence joins TRBV11-2 and TRBJ2-7; 7 nucleotides agree with TRBD1. This CDR3 has 13 amino acids. The junction had 6 bases not matched to a gene; V was cut back by 4 bases and J by 6 bases. Germline V lookup: CDR1 SGHAT, CDR2 FQNNGV. The CDR3 loop reads CASSSRQGSEQYF. DNA for the CDR3: TGTGCCAGCAGCTCCCGACAGGGTAGCGAGCAGTACTTC. Combining the CDR3 with reference TRBV11-2 and TRBJ2-7 gives the whole variable domain EAGVAQSPRYKIIEKRQSVAFWCNPISGHATLYWYQQILGQGPKLLIQFQNNGVVDDSQLPKDRFSAERLKGVDSTLKIQPAKLEDSAVYLCASSSRQGSEQYFGPGTRLTVT.

The chain is built from TRBV12-3 or TRBV12-4 and TRBJ1-5; D is uncertain. With 6 bases removed from V and 7 bases from J, the gap between germline ends came to 10 bases. The CDR3 covers 12 residues. The CDR3 nucleotides read TGTGCCAGCAGCCCACTGGGCCAGCCCCAGCATTTT. Translated, it gives CASSPLGQPQHF.

This chain uses TRBV5-6 with TRBJ1-1; D possibly corresponds to TRBD1 (6 bases). Trimming removed 0 bases at V and 3 bases at J, with 12 bases between. The CDR3 spans 15 residues. Germline V gives CDR1 SGHDT, CDR2 YYEEEE. The CDR3 here is CASSLALGADTEAFF. CDR3 nucleotides: TGTGCCAGCAGCTTGGCCTTGGGGGCCGACACTGAAGCTTTCTTT.

J is TRBJ1-4 and V is TRBV3-1 (or the pseudogene TRBV3-2), with D possibly being TRBD1 (5 bases). The V end lost 4 bases, the J end lost 5 bases, and 14 bases lay between the germline ends. Germline values: CDR1 LGHDT, CDR2 YNNKEL (reference sequence). The CDR3 is 15 residues long. In DNA form, the CDR3 reads TGTGCCAGCAGCCCTACAGGAGTCTCAAATGAAAAACTGTTTTTT. Its translation is CASSPTGVSNEKLFF.

The J gene is TRBJ1-2, the V gene TRBV12-3 or TRBV12-4; 7 nucleotides line up with TRBD1. The CDR3 consists of 13 residues. V trimming: 6 bases; J trimming: 8 bases; junction bases outside the gene matches: 9. This chain's CDR3 is CASRPTGILGYTF. The CDR3 DNA is TGTGCCAGCAGGCCGACAGGGATCTTAGGCTACACCTTC.

This sequence joins TRBV7-8 and TRBJ2-7; no reliable D call. CDR3 size: 15 residues. V dropped 0 bases and J dropped 0 bases, with 9 bases sitting between them. The germline V gene has CDR1 SGHVS and CDR2 FQNEAQ. The CDR3, as DNA: TGTGCCAGCAGCTTAGCGGCAGGAAGCTCCTACGAGCAGTACTTC. As protein: CASSLAAGSSYEQYF.

This clone was detected once. The V gene is TRBV5-8, the J gene TRBJ2-1; D possibly corresponds to TRBD1 (6 bases). The CDR3 extends over 14 amino acids. Trimming stripped 4 bases from V and 4 bases from J, with 12 bases between. Per the germline V gene, CDR1 is SGHTS and CDR2 is YDEGEE. DNA for the CDR3: TGTGCCAGCAGCGAGGGACAAACATACAATGAGCAGTTCTTC. Amino acids: CASSEGQTYNEQFF.

The chain combines TRBV7-9 with TRBJ1-5; 8 bases are a match to TRBD1. Germline V lookup: CDR1 SEHNR, CDR2 FQNEAQ (reference sequence). Losses at the gene ends were 8 bases for V and 2 bases for J; bases not matched to a gene: 5. This CDR3 has 14 amino acids. This chain's CDR3 is CASGMGQGNQPQHF. DNA of the CDR3: TGTGCCAGCGGCATGGGACAGGGCAATCAGCCCCAGCATTTT.

V gene TRBV20-1 combines with J gene TRBJ1-1; 7 bases are a match to TRBD1. Germline CDR1 and CDR2: DFQATT and SNEGSKA (reference sequence). V was clipped by 3 bases and J by 8 bases; unmatched bases: 12. The CDR3 runs to 14 residues. CDR3 nucleotide sequence: TGCAGTGCTAGTGGGACAGTCCAAGTGGGGGAAGCTTTCTTT. It translates to CSASGTVQVGEAFF.

The genes are TRBV19 and TRBJ1-4; 9 nucleotides line up with TRBD1. Germline V gene data show CDR1 as LNHDA and CDR2 as SQIVND (reference sequence). Trimming took 4 bases from V and 8 from J; bases not matched to a gene: 5. The CDR3 is 14 amino acids. The CDR3, as DNA: TGTGCCAGTAGTAGCGGGGACAGGGCCGAAAAACTGTTTTTT. As protein: CASSSGDRAEKLFF. Full variable domain (missing parts from reference TRBV19 and TRBJ1-4): DGGITQSPKYLFRKEGQNVTLSCEQNLNHDAMYWYRQDPGQGLRLIYYSQIVNDFQKGDIAEGYSVSREKKESFPLTVTSAQKNPTAFYLCASSSGDRAEKLFFGSGTQLSVL.

The chain couples TRBV7-2 to TRBJ1-6; weak D call: TRBD1 (5 bases). CDR3 length: 13 amino acids. Germline loops: CDR1 SGHTA, CDR2 FQGNSA. Trimming took 5 bases from V and 10 from J, leaving 12 bases between them. The CDR3 DNA is TGTGCCAGCAGCCCCGACAGATCGTCACCCCTCCACTTT. Translated, it gives CASSPDRSSPLHF. The entire variable domain, with the rest obtained from reference TRBV7-2 and TRBJ1-6, is as follows: GAGVSQSPSNKVTEKGKDVELRCDPISGHTALYWYRQSLGQGLEFLIYFQGNSAPDKSGLPSDRFSAERTGGSVSTLTIQRTQQEDSAVYLCASSPDRSSPLHFGNGTRLTVT.

This sequence joins TRBV3-1 (or the pseudogene TRBV3-2) and TRBJ1-2; D gene uncertain. This CDR3 region has 12 residues. CDR1 is LGHDT, CDR2 YNNKEL, per germline (reference sequence). The V end lost 1 base, the J end lost 8 bases, and 8 bases lay between the germline ends. The CDR3 DNA reads TGTGCCAGCAGCCAAGGAGAGGAGGGCTACACCTTC. It specifies CASSQGEEGYTF.

V usage is TRBV4-2 and J usage is TRBJ2-3, with a tentative D call TRBD2 (5 bases). From germline, CDR1 is LGHNA and CDR2 YNFKEQ. CDR3 size: 15 residues. Between the trimmed V and J ends, which lost 0 bases and 3 bases, there was a span of 10 bases. CDR3 in DNA: TGTGCCAGCAGCCAAGATTGGCGAGGGACAGATACGCAGTATTTT. As protein: CASSQDWRGTDTQYF.

The chain joins TRBV18 to TRBJ2-1; a possible D gene is TRBD2 (7 bases). Germline V gene sequence: CDR1 KGHSH, CDR2 LQKENI. This CDR3 has 17 amino acids. V was clipped by 2 bases and J by 4 bases, with 18 bases between them. The CDR3 DNA reads TGTGCCAGCTCACCAAACCCCGGGGGGCCTGGATACAATGAGCAGTTCTTC. It yields the protein CASSPNPGGPGYNEQFF.

This clone was observed a single time. V usage is TRBV19 and J usage is TRBJ2-2; TRBD2 is a possible D gene (5 bases). V lost 7 bases, J lost 5 bases, and 11 bases lay in between. The CDR3 is made up of 13 amino acids. Germline-derived CDR1 and CDR2 are LNHDA and SQIVND (reference sequence). The CDR3 DNA reads as TGTGCCAGTACCCGACCGGGAACCGGGGAGCTGTTTTTT. Its translation: CASTRPGTGELFF.

V is TRBV30 and J is TRBJ1-1, with a weak D call TRBD1 (6 bases). The CDR3 has 13 amino acids. The V gene's germline CDR1 is GTSNPN and CDR2 SVGIG (reference sequence). Deletions cut 3 bases from V and 3 bases from J, with 11 bases between. Here the CDR3 reads CAWRAQGYTEAFF. For the CDR3, the DNA is TGTGCCTGGAGGGCACAGGGCTACACTGAAGCTTTCTTT.

This clone was seen just once. CDR3 protein: CASSLQGTGANVLTF. CDR3 sequence (DNA): TGTGCCAGCAGCTTACAGGGTACAGGGGCCAACGTCCTGACTTTC. The genes are TRBV2 and TRBJ2-6, with D perhaps TRBD1 (6 bases). V was trimmed by 6 bases and J by 4 bases, leaving 13 bases between them. The CDR3 covers 15 residues. CDR1 is SNHLY and CDR2 is FYNNEI in the germline V gene.

In this sample, this clone turned up a few times. The rearrangement joins TRBV6-6 to TRBJ1-6, with 8 bases that match TRBD1. CDR3 length: 14 amino acids. V trimming: 6 bases; J trimming: 9 bases; junction bases outside the gene matches: 7. Germline CDR1 reads MNHNY; CDR2 reads SVGAGI (reference sequence). The CDR3 nucleotides read TGTGCCAGCAGCCAAGGACAGGGTTCTTCACCCCTCCACTTT. This gives the protein CASSQGQGSSPLHF.

This chain uses TRBV5-1 with TRBJ2-6; TRBD2 might be the D (5 bases). Germline V lookup: CDR1 SGHRS, CDR2 YFSETQ. The CDR3 is 17 residues long. V was cut by 4 bases and J by 1 base, with 15 bases left in between. Written as DNA, the CDR3 is TGCGCCAGCAGCCGGGATGCGTGGATTTCTGGGGCCAACGTCCTGACTTTC. Protein: CASSRDAWISGANVLTF.

This chain links TRBV14 with TRBJ2-3; D not resolved. Trimming shortened V by 3 bases and J by 3 bases, and 7 bases separated the two germline ends. Germline values: CDR1 SGHDN, CDR2 FVKESK. This CDR3 contains 13 residues. Here the CDR3 DNA reads TGTGCCAGCAGCCAGTCGTTAACAGATACGCAGTATTTT. Translation: CASSQSLTDTQYF.

The chain employs TRBV19 and TRBJ1-2; TRBD1 agrees at 7 bases. With V trimmed by 4 bases and J by 2 bases, 7 bases remained unmatched. Germline V gene sequence: CDR1 LNHDA, CDR2 SQIVND (reference sequence). The CDR3 runs to 15 residues. The CDR3 is CASSSSGTANYGYTF. The CDR3 coding sequence is TGTGCCAGTAGTAGCTCCGGGACAGCCAACTATGGCTACACCTTC.